This T cell receptor beta chain was captured in a study of cytomegalovirus exposure and HLA in healthy donors (TCRdb year 2017). About the full investigation: In an earlier analysis of roughly 500 of the donors, approximately 260 Gb of sequence data and 90 million to 130 million unique TCR beta sequences from about 179 million T cells were reported. An early release covering roughly 640 HLA-typed donors comprised about 290 gigabases of sequencing data and roughly 86 million unique TCR sequences. The genetic ancestry cluster associated with self-reported Caucasian donors included about 81% of the approximately 400 genotyped donors. The study aimed to test whether cataloging public T cell receptors could reveal signatures of past pathogen exposure. The study used immunosequencing to profile the T cell repertoires of 670 or so subjects and linked those repertoires to cytomegalovirus serostatus. In addition to the first cohort of 666 subjects, a separate validation cohort of 120 different subjects was used. To predict cytomegalovirus infection status, the study combined high-throughput TCR immunosequencing, statistical association of individual TCRs with disease status, and machine learning. In a later analysis, previously published TCR beta repertoires from 500 to 750 donors were re-analyzed and high-resolution HLA genotyping was added so that TCR occurrence patterns could be studied. In the later analysis, no new phenotypic data were used to find candidate immune exposures; instead, reliance was placed on TCR beta sequences and their occurrence across donors. An earlier analysis of 500 to 750 of the donors applied high-throughput TCR beta sequencing to assess whether each TCR beta V gene segment acted as functional or pseudogenic. Alongside the repertoire data, information on donor age, sex, ethnicity and CMV serostatus was compiled. A later genetic analysis took genome-wide SNP genotypes for about three fifths of the 666 donors and used that subset as a discovery cohort. Every discovery cohort repertoire had been produced on one sequencing platform. HLA typing covered class I and class II loci at four-digit resolution. Typing coverage varied by locus: about 620-630 donors for A, B, C, DRB1 and DQB1; more than 500 for DQA1; more than 600 for DPA1; 450 to 480 for DPB1. Four or five DR-DQ haplotypes were handled as single units for association and clustering, since linkage in the cohort was strong. Across 398 genotyped donors of the cohort, an average of approximately 200,000 unique TCR beta nucleotide sequences per donor were sequenced, and approximately 17% of those sequences were non-productive. The research as a whole found: A cluster of highly shared sequence variants was judged likely to be a technical artifact of the sequencing pipeline. According to a later genetic analysis, donors in an Asian-associated ancestry cluster had fewer N-insertions in productive TCRs than the roughly 660-donor mean. Several of the top co-occurrence clusters appeared to be linked to parvovirus B19, influenza, CMV and Epstein-Barr virus, according to a later analysis. Linkage disequilibrium might explain the correlated functional status among segregating V segments, but an unknown experimental factor could not be ruled out. The classifier was reported to diagnose cytomegalovirus status with high specificity and sensitivity in both the original and validation cohorts. Some IMGT-functional V segments, including TRBV6-2 and TRBV6-3, could not be distinguished by the 87-base-pair reads and were therefore excluded. Because counts were too low, seventeen rarely observed V segments, including chromosome 9 orphons, were excluded from the earlier analysis of 587 of the donors. CMV serostatus was the only immune exposure information available for the cohort. According to a later analysis, most CMV-associated TCR beta chains appeared to be HLA-restricted, and the HLA associations seemed to be driven largely by CMV exposure. A later genetic analysis associated a missense DCLRE1C variant with V-gene and J-gene trimming of TCR beta chains, and an independent cohort replicated the association. In an earlier analysis of a few hundred of the donors, most TCR beta V segments were observed in productive rearrangements about 90% or about 30% of the time, broadly matching IMGT annotations. According to the authors, the approach could potentially be generalized to other disease states and immunological phenotypes. A later analysis found that HLA-associated TCR beta chains were more clonally expanded and had lower generation probabilities than equally common non-associated chains. This cohort had only TCR beta chains sequenced, and the lack of alpha or paired-chain data limited which features could be detected. A further reported finding was that TCR beta sequences accurately predicted the HLA-A and HLA-B alleles for most subjects in the first cohort. The study listed 150 to 200 TCR beta chains as associated with cytomegalovirus. In a later analysis, about 16,000 TCR beta sequences were associated with specific HLA alleles at a false discovery rate of 0.05. According to a later analysis, TCR association rates differed among HLA loci, with DRB1 alleles showing the most associated TCRs and HLA-C alleles showing the fewest. Roughly uniform sequencing depth across donors was assumed in presence/absence analyses, although this assumption may not hold. While some public TCRs were present in many individuals, most TCR sequences turned up only very rarely across donors. Because some donors lacked HLA typing at each locus, the association tests relied only on the typed subset. A few of the identified cytomegalovirus-associated TCR beta chains were confirmed in vitro to be specific for cytomegalovirus antigens. When HLA alleles, especially DR and DQ, strongly co-occurred, TCR associations were difficult to assign to individual alleles.

This clone appeared once. No antigen is known for it. The input lacks base qualities; no much larger clone sits a single base away. From the cysteine through the phenylalanine, the CDR3 covers 14 amino acids. Just the 42-base CDR3 DNA is kept, in frame starting at base 1. According to the germline V gene, CDR1 reads MNHNS and CDR2 reads SASEGT. V and J are trimmed by 3 bases and 4 bases, and the gene matches miss 3 bases of the junction. The cohort consisted of 650 to 850 healthy bone marrow donors. At the time of sampling, all cohort members were nominally healthy, though unrecorded immune exposures were likely present. The donor was CMV seronegative and belonged to the group of 320 or so seronegative cohort members. A peripheral blood sample was provided by each donor, and peripheral blood mononuclear cells were used for TCR beta sequencing. Genomic DNA was extracted from the blood cell samples with the Qiagen DNeasy Blood Extraction Kit.

The method behind the library was the immunoSEQ multiplex PCR assay. The multiplex PCR relied on a mix of 60 forward primers for TCR Vbeta segments and 13 reverse primers for TCR Jbeta segments. The CDR3 region of rearranged TCR beta genes was amplified from genomic DNA with a multiplex PCR assay. Amplified TCR beta libraries were sequenced as 87-base-pair reads on the Illumina HiSeq System. The authors' pipeline ran thus. In a later analysis, tens of millions of unique TCR beta chains were counted across the roughly 610 repertoires, and approximately 11 million of these chains were shared by at least two donors. A nearest-neighbor algorithm error-corrected the raw reads and collapsed the reads into unique sequences, merging closely related sequences to remove PCR and sequencing errors. To assign V, D and J gene segments, CDR3 sequences were aligned to IMGT reference sequences. For a sequence to be retained, at least a six-nucleotide match to both a V gene segment and a J gene segment was required. Rearrangements were called productive when the CDR3 lacked stop codons and stayed in frame with V and J; all others were non-productive. CDR3 was defined according to IMGT convention as the region running from the second conserved V-encoded cysteine to the conserved J-encoded phenylalanine. Sequences without an unambiguous match to a single V gene segment were excluded from the earlier analysis of approximately 600 of the donors. An earlier analysis of fewer than 750 of the donors classified V segments as functional when productive rearrangements were above 56.7% and as segregating when the standard deviation between donors was above 5%. A statistical classification framework was built for diagnosing cytomegalovirus status from the catalog of TCR beta chain sequences. In a later analysis, TCR nucleotide sequences were compared against IMGT/GENE-DB human TR gene sequences so that V and J genes could be assigned. Using the TCRdist pipeline, a later analysis assigned CDR3 sequences along with most-parsimonious VDJ recombination scenarios. In a later analysis, each TCR beta chain was defined by its CDR3 amino acid sequence together with its V-gene family, and reads lacking a unique V-gene family were excluded. As a way to deal with suspected cross-contamination and a sequencing artifact, a later analysis dropped under 600 nucleotide sequences that were highly shared and had low generation probability. In a later analysis, a clonal expansion index for each public chain was calculated from normalized within-repertoire ranks of inferred template counts. In a later analysis, generation probabilities were computed using a VDJ recombination model fitted to out-of-frame rearrangements, and the results were checked against IGoR. In a later analysis, hypergeometric tests were used to score TCR-TCR, TCR-HLA and TCR-CMV co-occurrence, with a repertoire-size bias correction applied to TCR pairs. In a later analysis, false discovery rates were estimated by permuting HLA or CMV assignments 20 times. In a later analysis, co-occurring TCRs were grouped using DBSCAN, and TCRdist sequence similarity was added for clustering within HLA-allele-positive subsets. Repertoires with fewer than 30,000 or more than 120,000 public chains, plus five repertoires with anomalous nucleotide sharing, were excluded from co-occurrence clustering. The table was pulled from immuneACCESS by TCRdb, which kept in-frame rearrangements only. Such tables lose some clones; where checked, under half of the loss comes from unresolved V genes, and the rest has no known cause. Clonal size and the V and J genes are those of that table, whereas D and trimming came from the DNA. The sample records over 100,000 clones, almost 75% of which are singletons. Clones ranked in the top ten supply under 10% of the sample.

The chain uses TRBV6-1 and TRBJ1-3; 7 bases in the middle match TRBD1. The receptor was isolated from a man between 40 and 49 years old in good health and CMV-seronegative. The sample taken for sequencing was PBMCs. This receptor has the CDR3 CASSERGQGNTIYF. At the DNA level, the sequence is TGTGCCAGCAGTGAGAGGGGACAGGGAAACACCATATATTTT.